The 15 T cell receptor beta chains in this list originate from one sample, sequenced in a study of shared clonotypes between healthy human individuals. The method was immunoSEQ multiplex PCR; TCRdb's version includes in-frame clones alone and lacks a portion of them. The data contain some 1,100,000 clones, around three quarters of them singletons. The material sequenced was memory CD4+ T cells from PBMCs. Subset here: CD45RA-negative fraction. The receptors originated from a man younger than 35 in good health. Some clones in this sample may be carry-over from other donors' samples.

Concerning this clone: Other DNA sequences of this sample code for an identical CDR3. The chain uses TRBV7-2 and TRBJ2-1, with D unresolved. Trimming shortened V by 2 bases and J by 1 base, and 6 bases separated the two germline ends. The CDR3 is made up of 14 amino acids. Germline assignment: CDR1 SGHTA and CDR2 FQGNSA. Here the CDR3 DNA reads TGTGCCAGCAGCTTATCCAGGTCCTACAATGAGCAGTTCTTC. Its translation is CASSLSRSYNEQFF.

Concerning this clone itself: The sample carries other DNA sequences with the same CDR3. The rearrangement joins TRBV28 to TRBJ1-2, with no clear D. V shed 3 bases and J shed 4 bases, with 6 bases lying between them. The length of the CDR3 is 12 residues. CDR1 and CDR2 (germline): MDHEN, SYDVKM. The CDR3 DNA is TGTGCCAGCAGTTTTTCTGGCTATGGCTACACCTTC. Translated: CASSFSGYGYTF.

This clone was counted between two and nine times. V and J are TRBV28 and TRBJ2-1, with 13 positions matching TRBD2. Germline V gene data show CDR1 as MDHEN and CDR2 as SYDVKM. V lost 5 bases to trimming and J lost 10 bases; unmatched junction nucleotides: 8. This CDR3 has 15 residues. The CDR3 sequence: CASSPTSGRLGEQFF. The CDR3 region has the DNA TGTGCCAGCAGTCCGACTAGCGGGAGGCTCGGAGAGCAGTTCTTC.

In DNA form, the CDR3 reads TGCGCCAGCAGCTTGGGAGGGGCTTCTGGAAACACCATATATTTT. This encodes CASSLGGASGNTIYF. The chain has TRBV5-1 and TRBJ1-3; a possible D gene is TRBD1 (5 bases). This CDR3 has 15 residues. V gave up 0 bases and J gave up 1 base, with 8 bases separating them. Germline-derived CDR1 and CDR2 are SGHRS and YFSETQ.

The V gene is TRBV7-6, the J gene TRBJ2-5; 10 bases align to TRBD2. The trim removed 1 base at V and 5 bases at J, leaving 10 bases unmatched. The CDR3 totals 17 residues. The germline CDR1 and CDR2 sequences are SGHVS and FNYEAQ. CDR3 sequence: CASSLVPGLAIGETQYF. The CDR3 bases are TGTGCCAGCAGCTTAGTCCCGGGACTAGCGATAGGTGAGACCCAGTACTTC.

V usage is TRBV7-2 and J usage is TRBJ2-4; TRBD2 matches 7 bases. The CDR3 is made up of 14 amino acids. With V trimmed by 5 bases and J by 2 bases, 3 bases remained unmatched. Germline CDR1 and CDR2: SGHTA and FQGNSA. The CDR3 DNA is TGTGCCAGCAGCCCCGGGGGGACCAAAAACATTCAGTACTTC. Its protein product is CASSPGGTKNIQYF. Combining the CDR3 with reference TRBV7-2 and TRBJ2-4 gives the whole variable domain GAGVSQSPSNKVTEKGKDVELRCDPISGHTALYWYRQSLGQGLEFLIYFQGNSAPDKSGLPSDRFSAERTGGSVSTLTIQRTQQEDSAVYLCASSPGGTKNIQYFGAGTRLSVL.

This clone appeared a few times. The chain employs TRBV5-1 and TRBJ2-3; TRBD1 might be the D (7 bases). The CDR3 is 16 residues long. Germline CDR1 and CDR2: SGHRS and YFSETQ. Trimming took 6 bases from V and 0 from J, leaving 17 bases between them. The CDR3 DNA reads TGCGCCAGCACAGGTGGAGGGGGCGGCAGCACAGATACGCAGTATTTT. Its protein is CASTGGGGGSTDTQYF.

The DNA for the CDR3 is TGTGCCAGCAGCTTGCTACGGAAAGCTAACTATGGCTACACCTTC. This sequence encodes CASSLLRKANYGYTF. This chain connects TRBV5-8 to TRBJ1-2; D ambiguous. CDR1 and CDR2 (germline): SGHTS, YDEGEE. CDR3 length equals 15 residues. Trimming removed 1 base from V and 0 bases from J, with 10 bases in between.

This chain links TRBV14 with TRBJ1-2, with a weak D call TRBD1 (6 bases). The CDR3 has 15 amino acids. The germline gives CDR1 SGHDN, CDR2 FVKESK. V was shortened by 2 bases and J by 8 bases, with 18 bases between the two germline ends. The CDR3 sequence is CASSQQTTGWRGYTF. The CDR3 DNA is TGTGCCAGCAGCCAACAAACTACAGGGTGGCGCGGCTACACCTTC.

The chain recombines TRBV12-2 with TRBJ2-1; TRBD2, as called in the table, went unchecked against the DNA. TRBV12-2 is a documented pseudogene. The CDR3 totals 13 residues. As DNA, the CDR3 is TGTGCAGGTCGAAGACTCCGGGACAATGAGCAGTTCTTC. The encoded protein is CAGRRLRDNEQFF.

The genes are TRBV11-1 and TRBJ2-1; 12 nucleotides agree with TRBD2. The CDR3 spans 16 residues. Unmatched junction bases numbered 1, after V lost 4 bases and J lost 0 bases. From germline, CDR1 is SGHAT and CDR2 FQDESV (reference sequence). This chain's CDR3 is CASSSTSGSSYNEQFF. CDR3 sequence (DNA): TGTGCCAGCAGCTCGACTAGCGGGAGCTCCTACAATGAGCAGTTCTTC.

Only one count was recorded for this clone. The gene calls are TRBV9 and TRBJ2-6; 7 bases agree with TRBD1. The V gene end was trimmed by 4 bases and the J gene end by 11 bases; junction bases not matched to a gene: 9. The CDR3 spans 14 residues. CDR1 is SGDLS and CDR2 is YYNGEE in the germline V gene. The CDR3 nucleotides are TGTGCCAGCAGCCCCCGACAGGGTATAGACGTCCTGACTTTC. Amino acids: CASSPRQGIDVLTF.

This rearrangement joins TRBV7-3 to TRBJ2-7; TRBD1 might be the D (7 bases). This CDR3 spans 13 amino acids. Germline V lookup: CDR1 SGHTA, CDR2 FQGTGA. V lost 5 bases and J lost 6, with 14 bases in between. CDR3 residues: CASSTNQGGEQYF. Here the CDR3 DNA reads TGTGCCAGCAGCACAAACCAGGGGGGCGAGCAGTACTTC.

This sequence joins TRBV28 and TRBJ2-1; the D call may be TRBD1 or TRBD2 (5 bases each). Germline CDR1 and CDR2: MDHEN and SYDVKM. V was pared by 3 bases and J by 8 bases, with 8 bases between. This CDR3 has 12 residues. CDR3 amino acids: CASSLVGDEQFF. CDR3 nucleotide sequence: TGTGCCAGCAGTTTGGTGGGGGATGAGCAGTTCTTC.

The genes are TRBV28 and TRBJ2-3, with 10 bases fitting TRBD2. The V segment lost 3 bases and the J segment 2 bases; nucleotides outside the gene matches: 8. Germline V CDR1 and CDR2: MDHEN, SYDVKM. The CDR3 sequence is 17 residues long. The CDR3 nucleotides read TGTGCCAGCAGTTTTCGTCTAGCGGGGGATGTCACAGATACGCAGTATTTT. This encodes CASSFRLAGDVTDTQYF.